The next 22 T cell receptor beta chains were all read from a single sample in a study of human T cells and chemical hapten exposure. TCRdb used MiXCR to reprocess the RACE reads, holding one entry per CDR3 protein. The sample contains about 40,000 distinct CDR3 sequences, 3% to 4% of which appear only once. Time point reported: patch test 2, 6 weeks after DPC sensitization. Sample treatment: therapeutic diphenylcyclopropenone sensitization with weekly scalp DPC. The sample here was whole blood, taken in connection with sensitization to the hapten diphenylcyclopropenone (DPC). Every receptor here comes from a man aged 40-50 years with alopecia areata. Some clones in this sample may be carry-over from other donors' samples.

This clonotype was observed many times. The chain combines TRBV6-1 with TRBJ1-5, with D maybe TRBD1 (6 bases). This CDR3 has 14 residues. V lost 1 base and J 7 bases, leaving 11 bases between the germline ends. Germline V gives CDR1 MNHNS, CDR2 SASEGT. CDR3 sequence (DNA): TGTGCCAGCAGTGAAGTCACAGGGTACCAGCCCCAGCATTTT. It translates to CASSEVTGYQPQHF.

This clonotype was seen many times. The rearrangement uses TRBV28 and TRBJ1-5; a possible D gene is TRBD1 (5 bases). The germline gives CDR1 MDHEN, CDR2 SYDVKM. The CDR3 covers 15 residues. V lost 4 bases to trimming and J lost 0 bases, with 10 bases between them. The CDR3 protein is CASSSGTTSNQPQHF. In DNA, the CDR3 is TGTGCCAGCAGTTCCGGGACGACTAGCAATCAGCCCCAGCATTTT.

This clonotype was picked up many times. The rearrangement joins TRBV9 to TRBJ1-6; D not resolved. Germline lookup yields CDR1 SGDLS and CDR2 YYNGEE. Trimming removed 3 bases from V and 7 bases from J, with 11 bases in between. This CDR3 comprises 14 residues. The CDR3 reads CASSAGPENSPLHF. For the CDR3, the DNA is TGTGCCAGCAGCGCCGGCCCTGAAAATTCACCCCTCCACTTT.

This clonotype showed up just a few times. This sequence joins TRBV28 and TRBJ1-2; 7 nucleotides match TRBD1. Germline CDR1 MDHEN, CDR2 SYDVKM. The ends lost 0 bases at V and 4 bases at J; junction bases unmatched: 8. This CDR3 contains 16 residues. CDR3 DNA sequence: TGTGCCAGCAGTTTATGGCCCCAGGGGGGTAGCTATGGCTACACCTTC. This encodes CASSLWPQGGSYGYTF.

At least ten counts were recorded for this clonotype. This chain uses TRBV5-5 with TRBJ2-5; D remains ambiguous. Germline loops: CDR1 SGHKS, CDR2 YYEKEE (reference sequence). This CDR3 comprises 14 residues. V lost 0 bases and J 5 bases, leaving 11 bases between the germline ends. CDR3 coding DNA: TGTGCCAGCAGCTTGGGCCAGTTGGTGGAGACCCAGTACTTC. Its protein is CASSLGQLVETQYF.

Ten or more counts support this clonotype. The CDR3 is CASSSELAGAPTSTDTQYF. CDR3 DNA: TGTGCCAGCAGTTCTGAACTAGCGGGAGCACCCACTAGCACAGATACGCAGTATTTT. This chain joins TRBV28 and TRBJ2-3; 11 bases are a match to TRBD2. The germline gives CDR1 MDHEN, CDR2 SYDVKM. Germline trimming cut 4 bases from V and 0 bases from J; bases unmatched to any gene: 12. This CDR3 has 19 residues.

The sample holds one count of this clonotype. The rearrangement uses TRBV28 and TRBJ1-1; no firm D call. V was shortened by 9 bases and J by 9 bases, with 14 bases between the two germline ends. CDR1 is MDHEN, CDR2 SYDVKM, per germline. This CDR3 contains 11 residues. The CDR3 DNA follows: TGTGCCAGTCAGTCGGAGCCCCAAGCTTTCTTT. Residues: CASQSEPQAFF.

The table lists this clonotype with many counts. The gene calls are TRBV27 and TRBJ2-1; D assignment may be TRBD1 or TRBD2 (5 bases each). CDR1 and CDR2 (germline): MNHEY, SMNVEV (reference sequence). The CDR3 has 13 amino acids. The ends were cut back, 8 bases at V and 9 bases at J, with 17 bases in the middle. Here the CDR3 reads CASYGAGRREQFF. The CDR3 DNA sequence: TGTGCCAGCTACGGGGCAGGGCGGCGTGAGCAGTTCTTC.

There are many counts of this clonotype. The rearrangement uses TRBV14 and TRBJ2-4, with 7 bases lining up with TRBD1. The CDR3 spans 12 residues. CDR1 is SGHDN and CDR2 is FVKESK in the germline V gene. The ends lost 1 base at V and 12 bases at J; junction bases unmatched: 3. CDR3 sequence: CASSQGTGAQYF. The CDR3 nucleotides are TGTGCCAGCAGCCAAGGGACAGGAGCTCAGTACTTC.

There are many counts of this clonotype. The chain has TRBV6-2 or TRBV6-3 and TRBJ2-5, with 9 bases identical to TRBD1. The CDR3 totals 15 residues. Germline V lookup: CDR1 MNHEY, CDR2 SVGEGT. Trimming at V came to 5 bases and at J to 2 bases, leaving 6 bases not matched to a gene. The chain's CDR3 is CASSLQGAGQETQYF. In DNA, the CDR3 is TGTGCCAGCAGTCTACAGGGGGCTGGACAAGAGACCCAGTACTTC.

This clonotype was seen at least ten times. The chain employs TRBV12-3 or TRBV12-4 and TRBJ2-5, with D tentatively TRBD1 (6 bases). The V end lost 6 bases, the J end lost 4 bases, and 12 bases lay between the germline ends. This CDR3 has 13 amino acids. The CDR3 DNA reads TGTGCCAGCAGCAGGGGCAGGGCAGAGACCCAGTACTTC. Its protein product is CASSRGRAETQYF.

This clonotype was recorded many times. The chain carries TRBV14 and TRBJ1-1, with a possible D match to TRBD1 (5 bases). V was cut by 3 bases and J by 3 bases, with 8 bases left in between. The germline gives CDR1 SGHDN, CDR2 FVKESK. The CDR3 extends over 13 amino acids. CDR3 protein: CASSQMGHTEAFF. The DNA for the CDR3 is TGTGCCAGCAGCCAGATGGGGCACACTGAAGCTTTCTTT.

There are many counts of this clonotype. The chain recombines TRBV6-6 with TRBJ1-1, with TRBD1 as a possible D gene (6 bases). Germline-derived CDR1 and CDR2 are MNHNY and SVGAGI (reference sequence). Trimming left V 0 bases short and J 7 bases short, with 12 bases between. CDR3 length equals 14 residues. Written as DNA, the CDR3 is TGTGCCAGCAGTTACTCGAGGACAGATATTGAAGCTTTCTTT. It translates to CASSYSRTDIEAFF.

The chain links TRBV6-6 to TRBJ1-6; D is possibly TRBD1 (6 bases). CDR1 and CDR2 from the germline V gene are MNHNY and SVGAGI (reference sequence). Trimming stripped 2 bases from V and 5 bases from J, with 10 bases between. The CDR3 loop spans 15 amino acids. The CDR3 coding sequence is TGTGCCAGCAGTTACAGGACAGCTAATAATTCACCCCTCCACTTT. It is translated as CASSYRTANNSPLHF.

This clonotype was seen many times. V usage is TRBV6-5 and J usage is TRBJ2-7, with TRBD2 matching 9 bases. The germline gives CDR1 MNHEY, CDR2 SVGAGI. The CDR3 is 13 residues long. The junction had 3 bases not matched to a gene; V was cut back by 5 bases and J by 4 bases. CDR3 sequence reads: CASSQREAYEQYF. Written as DNA, the CDR3 is TGTGCCAGCAGTCAGCGGGAGGCGTACGAGCAGTACTTC.

This clonotype was observed many times. V gene TRBV7-9 combines with J gene TRBJ2-5; TRBD2 might be the D (5 bases). The CDR3 spans 15 residues. The germline CDR1 and CDR2 sequences are SEHNR and FQNEAQ (reference sequence). V was cut by 5 bases and J by 5 bases, with 18 bases left in between. CDR3 in amino acids: CASSALGPTGETQYF. CDR3 coding DNA: TGTGCCAGCAGCGCCCTCGGACCTACGGGGGAGACCCAGTACTTC.

This clonotype was counted many times. The genes are TRBV7-9 and TRBJ2-2, with a tentative D call TRBD2 (5 bases). The length of the CDR3 is 15 residues. Germline CDR1 is SEHNR and CDR2 is FQNEAQ (reference sequence). V lost 6 bases, J lost 4 bases, and 15 bases lay in between. The CDR3 DNA reads TGTGCCAGCAGTTCTACTAGTCTCGCCACCGGGGAGCTGTTTTTT. This codes for CASSSTSLATGELFF.

At least ten counts were recorded for this clonotype. CDR3 loop: CASSFWGKDQPQHF. CDR3 in DNA: TGTGCCAGCAGTTTCTGGGGGAAGGACCAGCCCCAGCATTTT. The rearrangement links TRBV27 to TRBJ1-5, with D perhaps TRBD1 (5 bases). Trimming left V 3 bases short and J 7 bases short, with 13 bases between. The CDR3 has 14 amino acids. CDR1 and CDR2 from the germline V gene are MNHEY and SMNVEV (reference sequence).

This clonotype was observed at least ten times. The J gene is TRBJ2-3, the V gene TRBV12-3 or TRBV12-4; TRBD2 aligns across 11 bases. The CDR3 contains 15 residues. Losses at the gene ends were 8 bases for V and 2 bases for J; bases not matched to a gene: 6. The DNA for the CDR3 is TGTGCCAGCTCTATAGCGGGAGGGGTCACAGATACGCAGTATTTT. Protein sequence: CASSIAGGVTDTQYF.

This clonotype came up many times. The CDR3 loop is CASIAGGQTTGELFF. The CDR3 DNA sequence: TGTGCCAGCATCGCTGGGGGACAGACCACCGGGGAGCTGTTTTTT. The chain employs TRBV7-2 and TRBJ2-2; 7 bases match TRBD1. Germline V gene sequence: CDR1 SGHTA, CDR2 FQGNSA. The ends lost 7 bases at V and 4 bases at J; junction bases unmatched: 9. The CDR3 consists of 15 residues.

This clonotype was seen many times. The chain is built from TRBV6-5 and TRBJ2-2; the match to TRBD1 covers 7 bases. This CDR3 spans 16 amino acids. Germline values: CDR1 MNHEY, CDR2 SVGAGI. The J segment lost 7 bases and the V segment lost 3 bases, leaving 11 bases of the junction unmatched. Written as DNA, the CDR3 is TGTGCCAGCAGTTATGAGGGGGCCTTAGTTGACGGGGAGCTGTTTTTT. It translates to CASSYEGALVDGELFF.

This clonotype was detected a few times. The V gene is TRBV4-2, the J gene TRBJ2-7, with a tentative D call TRBD2 (6 bases). V was shortened by 4 bases and J by 6 bases, with 13 bases between the two germline ends. The germline V gene has CDR1 LGHNA and CDR2 YNFKEQ. The CDR3 is 13 amino acids. The CDR3 bases are TGTGCCAGCAGCCCTCAGGCGGGGAGCGAGCAGTACTTC. It translates to CASSPQAGSEQYF.